The 18 T cell receptor beta chains below were found in one sample sequenced in a study of T cell repertoires in cytomegalovirus infection. TCRdb processed the reads anew with MiXCR; each CDR3 protein has one entry. This sample yields 350,000 to 450,000 distinct CDR3 sequences, of which 15% to 20% are seen a single time; roughly 8.7% belongs to the top ten. Sequences were obtained from PBMCs. The receptor set was obtained from a human donor in good health (CMV status not recorded). Some clones in this sample may be carry-over from other donors' samples.

This clonotype was seen at least ten times. This sequence joins TRBV7-2 and TRBJ1-2; 7 bases align to TRBD1. The CDR3 is 19 amino acids. CDR1 is SGHTA, CDR2 FQGNSA, per germline. V lost 3 bases, J lost 4 bases, and 20 bases stayed unmatched. The CDR3 DNA reads as TGTGCCAGCAGCTTCTTCTTTTTAGGGGGCGCTGAGGGTCTCTATGGCTACACCTTC. Translating it yields CASSFFFLGGAEGLYGYTF.

Ten or more counts support this clonotype. V usage is TRBV7-2 and J usage is TRBJ2-1; 7 nucleotides agree with TRBD2. The trim removed 5 bases at V and 9 bases at J, leaving 10 bases unmatched. CDR1 and CDR2 (germline): SGHTA, FQGNSA. The CDR3 has 14 amino acids. CDR3 region: CASSPGGEGLEQFF. CDR3 nucleotides: TGTGCCAGCAGCCCTGGGGGGGAAGGGCTTGAGCAGTTCTTC.

This clonotype was observed at least ten times. The V gene is TRBV6-5, the J gene TRBJ1-2; no definite D call. Germline V gene sequence: CDR1 MNHEY, CDR2 SVGAGI. This CDR3 has 13 amino acids. V was cut by 6 bases and J by 6 bases, with 14 bases left in between. CDR3 amino acids: CASRPGRFDGYTF. The DNA for the CDR3 is TGTGCCAGCAGACCGGGAAGGTTTGATGGCTACACCTTC.

This clonotype was found a few times. V usage is TRBV10-2 and J usage is TRBJ2-7, with 11 bases lining up with TRBD1. Germline-derived CDR1 and CDR2 are WSHSY and SAAADI. There are 14 residues in the CDR3. V trimming: 8 bases; J trimming: 3 bases; junction bases outside the gene matches: 6. For the CDR3, the DNA is TGCGCCAGCTCTACCGGGACAGGGGGCTACGAGCAGTACTTC. Protein: CASSTGTGGYEQYF.

The chain carries TRBV12-3 or TRBV12-4 and TRBJ2-1; 9 bases are shared with TRBD2. The CDR3 is made up of 18 amino acids. V was pared by 4 bases and J by 0 bases, with 10 bases of the junction left unmatched. CDR3 region: CASSSATSGFSSYNEQFF. The CDR3 DNA reads as TGTGCCAGCAGTTCTGCGACTAGCGGTTTTAGCTCCTACAATGAGCAGTTCTTC.

The rearrangement uses TRBV7-9 and TRBJ1-2; no reliable D call. This CDR3 is built from 13 residues. The ends were cut back, 11 bases at V and 1 base at J, with 14 bases in the middle. Germline V CDR1 and CDR2: SEHNR, FQNEAQ (reference sequence). The CDR3 region has the DNA TGTGCCGTCGAATCGTCGGGTAACTATGGCTACACCTTC. Its translation is CAVESSGNYGYTF. The full variable domain, rest sourced from reference TRBV7-9 and TRBJ1-2, is DTGVSQNPRHKITKRGQNVTFRCDPISEHNRLYWYRQTLGQGPEFLTYFQNEAQLEKSRLLSDRFSAERPKGSFSTLEIQRTEQGDSAMYLCAVESSGNYGYTFGSGTRLTVV.

This chain uses TRBV7-2 with TRBJ2-3, with D tentatively TRBD1 or TRBD2 (5 bases each). Germline CDR1 and CDR2: SGHTA and FQGNSA. The germline V and J ends were trimmed by 1 base and 10 bases, with 24 bases remaining between them. The CDR3 contains 17 residues. In nucleotides, the CDR3 is TGTGCCAGCAGCTTAGTGTCCACAGGAGGAGGACTTATTTCGCAGTATTTT. It translates to CASSLVSTGGGLISQYF.

As to this clonotype: A much bigger clone sits one base away, suggesting this may be a read error. In nucleotides, the CDR3 is TGTGTCAGCAGTTACCATCTTAGGGGGGGCGGACAGCCCCAGCATTTT. This translates into CVSSYHLRGGGQPQHF. The chain couples TRBV6-2 or TRBV6-3 to TRBJ1-5, with TRBD1 as a possible D gene (6 bases). The CDR3 totals 16 residues. The germline gives CDR1 MNHEY, CDR2 SVGEGT.

This clonotype was seen ten or more times. The chain links TRBV7-2 to TRBJ2-7, with TRBD1 as a possible D gene (6 bases). This CDR3 is built from 12 residues. Germline CDR1 is SGHTA and CDR2 is FQGNSA. With 8 bases removed from V and 2 bases from J, the gap between germline ends came to 10 bases. CDR3 DNA: TGTGCCAGCGGGGGCTATACCTACGAGCAGTACTTC. Amino acid sequence: CASGGYTYEQYF.

This clonotype showed up just a few times. The genes are TRBV9 and TRBJ2-7, with 8 bases matching TRBD1. Germline trimming cut 7 bases from V and 6 bases from J; bases unmatched to any gene: 12. Germline values: CDR1 SGDLS, CDR2 YYNGEE. CDR3 size: 14 residues. This chain's CDR3 is CASQPGTGGVEQYF. CDR3 nucleotides: TGTGCCAGCCAACCAGGGACAGGTGGGGTCGAGCAGTACTTC.

This chain connects TRBV19 to TRBJ2-2; the D call may be TRBD1 or TRBD2 (5 bases each). This CDR3 spans 14 amino acids. The germline V gene encodes CDR1 LNHDA and CDR2 SQIVND (reference sequence). Trimming took off 7 bases at V and 3 bases at J, with 12 bases between the two ends. The DNA of the CDR3 is TGTGCCAGTATGGGGGAAAGCGACACCGGGGAGCTGTTTTTT. Protein: CASMGESDTGELFF.

This sequence joins TRBV19 and TRBJ1-5; perhaps TRBD1 as D (5 bases). The V end lost 9 bases, the J end lost 4 bases, and 16 bases lay between the germline ends. Germline CDR1 LNHDA, CDR2 SQIVND (reference sequence). CDR3 size: 14 residues. CDR3 sequence: CASNLGGRNQPQHF. In DNA, the CDR3 is TGTGCCAGCAACCTTGGGGGGAGAAATCAGCCCCAGCATTTT.

This clonotype was counted only a few times. This rearrangement joins TRBV20-1 to TRBJ2-1; 8 positions agree with TRBD2. The V gene end was trimmed by 6 bases and the J gene end by 8 bases; junction bases not matched to a gene: 21. This CDR3 is built from 17 residues. The germline gives CDR1 DFQATT, CDR2 SNEGSKA (reference sequence). The CDR3 is CSALGPAGEVGWDEQFF. CDR3 bases: TGCAGTGCCTTAGGGCCAGCGGGAGAGGTGGGGTGGGATGAGCAGTTCTTC.

V usage is TRBV29-1 and J usage is TRBJ2-3; 12 bases fit TRBD2. Germline CDR1 reads SQVTM; CDR2 reads ANQGSEA. The V and J ends lost 2 bases and 5 bases, in that order; junction bases with no gene match: 8. The CDR3 contains 16 residues. CDR3 loop: CSVETLAGGPGDTQYF. CDR3 DNA: TGCAGCGTTGAAACTCTAGCGGGAGGGCCCGGAGATACGCAGTATTTT.

This clonotype was seen a handful of times. The genes are TRBV20-1 and TRBJ2-3, with D possibly being TRBD1 (6 bases). V was trimmed by 6 bases and J by 1 base, leaving 14 bases between them. Germline loops: CDR1 DFQATT, CDR2 SNEGSKA (reference sequence). This CDR3 spans 14 amino acids. The CDR3 loop is CSARGLRGTDTQYF. The CDR3 nucleotides read TGCAGTGCCAGGGGCCTAAGGGGCACAGATACGCAGTATTTT.

With regard to this clonotype: The junction does not match germline at one end; this may be a read error. V gene TRBV2 combines with J gene TRBJ2-7; a possible D gene is TRBD2 (6 bases). The CDR3 covers 14 residues. Germline CDR1 is SNHLY and CDR2 is FYNNEI. CDR3 residues: CANSDQRVAYEQYF. In DNA form, the CDR3 reads TGTGCCAACAGTGATCAGCGGGTCGCCTACGAGCAGTACTTC.

The table lists this clonotype with many counts. The chain links TRBV7-2 to TRBJ2-7; 8 bases map to TRBD2. This CDR3 is 15 amino acids long. Unmatched junction bases numbered 1, after V lost 0 bases and J lost 0 bases. Germline V gene sequence: CDR1 SGHTA, CDR2 FQGNSA. The CDR3, as DNA: TGTGCCAGCAGCTTAGCTAGCGGGGTCTCCTACGAGCAGTACTTC. It yields the protein CASSLASGVSYEQYF.

The chain links TRBV19 to TRBJ1-5; D unresolved. This CDR3 region has 13 residues. The germline CDR1 and CDR2 sequences are LNHDA and SQIVND (reference sequence). V shed 3 bases and J shed 4 bases, with 7 bases lying between them. CDR3 amino acids: CASSIDKNQPQHF. In DNA form, the CDR3 reads TGTGCCAGTAGTATTGACAAGAATCAGCCCCAGCATTTT.